These 6 T cell receptor beta chains came from one sample sequenced in a study of lymphopenia after photon versus proton radiotherapy. Using immunoSEQ multiplex PCR, the repertoire was profiled, and TCRdb retains in-frame clones only, with some absent. The repertoire holds some 25,000 clones, roughly nine tenths seen once, with under 0.9% in the top ten. The specimen was peripheral blood, collected from a patient treated with photon-based radiotherapy. The receptors come from a woman in her 50s with cholangiocarcinoma.

The J gene is TRBJ1-1, the V gene TRBV18, with D possibly matching TRBD1 (5 bases). The CDR3 spans 13 residues. CDR1 and CDR2 from the germline V gene are KGHSH and LQKENI. Trimming pared 2 bases from V and 5 bases from J, leaving 9 bases between. The CDR3 DNA sequence: TGTGCCAGCTCACCAAATGAGGGGACTGAAGCTTTCTTT. Translated: CASSPNEGTEAFF.

The chain employs TRBV11-2 and TRBJ1-4; no definite D call. There are 15 residues in the CDR3. The germline CDR1 and CDR2 sequences are SGHAT and FQNNGV. V gave up 4 bases and J gave up 5 bases, with 14 bases separating them. For the CDR3, the DNA is TGTGCCAGCAGCTCTGATCCTAGAGCAAATGAAAAACTGTTTTTT. This encodes CASSSDPRANEKLFF. Filled out from reference TRBV11-2 and TRBJ1-4, the complete variable domain reads EAGVAQSPRYKIIEKRQSVAFWCNPISGHATLYWYQQILGQGPKLLIQFQNNGVVDDSQLPKDRFSAERLKGVDSTLKIQPAKLEDSAVYLCASSSDPRANEKLFFGSGTQLSVL.

The chain recombines TRBV7-2 with TRBJ2-3, with D perhaps assigned TRBD1 or TRBD2 (5 bases each). V lost 10 bases and J lost 2, with 22 bases in between. Germline assignment: CDR1 SGHTA and CDR2 FQGNSA. This CDR3 has 16 residues. In nucleotides, the CDR3 is TGTGCCACCGGAGGACCCTCCAGGACATACACAGATACGCAGTATTTT. Protein product: CATGGPSRTYTDTQYF.

The V call is TRBV18, the J call TRBJ2-5; 8 positions match TRBD1. The CDR3 loop spans 16 amino acids. The germline CDR1 and CDR2 sequences are KGHSH and LQKENI. After removal of 5 bases from V and 4 bases from J, the junction contained 12 bases not matched to a gene. DNA of the CDR3: TGTGCCAGCTCATTACCGATCGGACAGGGCGTAGAGACCCAGTACTTC. Amino acids: CASSLPIGQGVETQYF.

The chain joins TRBV18 to TRBJ1-2; maybe TRBD1 (5 bases). The CDR3 runs to 14 residues. V dropped 1 base and J dropped 3 bases, with 9 bases sitting between them. Germline values: CDR1 KGHSH, CDR2 LQKENI. CDR3 coding DNA: TGTGCCAGCTCACCACTCGGGACGGACTATGGCTACACCTTC. This codes for CASSPLGTDYGYTF.

The rearrangement links TRBV10-3 to TRBJ2-1; 8 bases line up with TRBD2. This CDR3 is built from 16 residues. Germline V gene data show CDR1 as ENHRY and CDR2 as SYGVKD. V lost 0 bases and J lost 7; bases outside the gene matches: 8. DNA for the CDR3: TGTGCCATCAGTGAGTCGGTAACGGGGGGGTTGAATGAGCAGTTCTTC. Encoded protein: CAISESVTGGLNEQFF.